This T cell receptor beta chain was recovered during a study of shared clonotypes between healthy human individuals. The V and J ends lost 2 bases and 3 bases, in that order; junction bases with no gene match: 4. From germline, CDR1 is MGHRA and CDR2 YSYEKL. The CDR3 loop spans 15 amino acids. Profiled with immunoSEQ multiplex PCR; TCRdb holds only in-frame clones, not every one. Of over a million clones in the sample, 98% were seen once. The V call is TRBV4-1, the J call TRBJ2-7; 10 nucleotides align to TRBD1. The sequence derives from a man aged 30 to 45 in good health. Specimen: naive CD4+ T cells sorted from blood. Subset meaning: CD45RA+ positively selected. CDR3 DNA: TGCGCCAGCAGCCAAAAGGGACAGGGGAACTACGAGCAGTACTTC. Translated: CASSQKGQGNYEQYF.